A single sample is the source of the 29 T cell receptor beta chains below, sequenced in a study of cytotoxic CD8 clonotypes in ibrutinib-treated CLL. Measured with immunoSEQ multiplex PCR; TCRdb has only the in-frame clones, and not every one. The sample records 250,000 to 350,000 clones, roughly 76% being singletons. The source was PBMCs, collected at disease progression, from a patient treated with ibrutinib. These receptors all come from a human donor with chronic lymphocytic leukemia.

The CDR3 nucleotides are TGTGCCAGCAGCGTAGGTGCCAGAACCTACGAGCAGTACTTC. It codes for CASSVGARTYEQYF. This chain uses TRBV9 with TRBJ2-7; D gene unclear. Germline assignment: CDR1 SGDLS and CDR2 YYNGEE. V was clipped by 0 bases and J by 2 bases, with 9 bases between them. The CDR3 runs 14 residues. Full variable domain (missing parts from reference TRBV9 and TRBJ2-7): DSGVTQTPKHLITATGQRVTLRCSPRSGDLSVYWYQQSLDQGLQFLIQYYNGEERAKGNILERFSAQQFPDLHSELNLSSLELGDSALYFCASSVGARTYEQYFGPGTRLTVT.

The chain has TRBV29-1 and TRBJ2-5; 9 nucleotides agree with TRBD2. This CDR3 contains 14 residues. Unmatched junction bases numbered 9, after V lost 5 bases and J lost 5 bases. Germline loops: CDR1 SQVTM, CDR2 ANQGSEA. Here the CDR3 DNA reads TGCAGCGTTTCTGGCGGGACTAGCCGGGAGACCCAGTACTTC. Translation: CSVSGGTSRETQYF.

The rearrangement links TRBV7-2 to TRBJ2-3; the match to TRBD1 covers 10 bases. This CDR3 has 15 amino acids. Trimming at V came to 5 bases and at J to 4 bases, leaving 6 bases not matched to a gene. In germline, CDR1 is SGHTA, CDR2 FQGNSA. The CDR3 sequence is CASSPGQGVADTQYF. CDR3 bases: TGTGCCAGCAGCCCCGGACAGGGGGTTGCAGATACGCAGTATTTT.

This rearrangement joins TRBV28 to TRBJ1-3, with 9 bases lining up with TRBD1. The junction had 4 bases not matched to a gene; V was cut back by 3 bases and J by 4 bases. In germline, CDR1 is MDHEN, CDR2 SYDVKM. The CDR3 has 15 residues. The CDR3 loop is CASSFGDRVGNTIYF. The DNA for the CDR3 is TGTGCCAGCAGTTTTGGGGACAGGGTGGGAAACACCATATATTTT.

V and J are TRBV6-1 and TRBJ1-4; D gene ambiguous. Germline CDR1 is MNHNS and CDR2 is SASEGT. The CDR3 has 15 residues. Deletions cut 7 bases from V and 2 bases from J, with 14 bases between. CDR3 coding DNA: TGTGCCAGCACTTTAATGACAAGGACTAATGAAAAACTGTTTTTT. Translation gives CASTLMTRTNEKLFF.

V usage is TRBV10-3 and J usage is TRBJ1-2; D is possibly TRBD1 (5 bases). Trimming stripped 2 bases from V and 8 bases from J, with 15 bases between. CDR3 length: 14 amino acids. Germline values: CDR1 ENHRY, CDR2 SYGVKD. This CDR3 reads CAISERTLGAGYTF. The CDR3 bases are TGTGCCATCAGTGAGAGGACACTGGGTGCGGGCTACACCTTC.

The rearrangement links TRBV29-1 to TRBJ1-2; maybe TRBD1 (6 bases). This CDR3 is built from 14 residues. V was clipped by 7 bases and J by 2 bases, with 17 bases between them. From germline, CDR1 is SQVTM and CDR2 ANQGSEA. CDR3 DNA sequence: TGCAGCGGAAGTCAGGGGCTCAACAACTATGGCTACACCTTC. Its translation: CSGSQGLNNYGYTF.

The chain uses TRBV5-1 and TRBJ2-1, with D uncertain. This CDR3 region has 15 residues. The germline V and J ends were trimmed by 0 bases and 5 bases, with 12 bases remaining between them. Germline CDR1 and CDR2: SGHRS and YFSETQ. Here the CDR3 reads CASSLGPGGDNEQFF. For the CDR3, the DNA is TGCGCCAGCAGCTTGGGTCCAGGTGGGGACAATGAGCAGTTCTTC.

The rearrangement joins TRBV7-9 to TRBJ1-5; 8 positions agree with TRBD1. Germline loops: CDR1 SEHNR, CDR2 FQNEAQ (reference sequence). Trimming cost V 3 bases and J 4 bases; bases outside gene matches: 11. This CDR3 comprises 17 residues. The CDR3 loop reads CASSFVLQGASNQPQHF. Here the CDR3 DNA reads TGTGCCAGCAGCTTTGTCCTGCAGGGGGCTTCAAATCAGCCCCAGCATTTT.

The chain recombines TRBV9 with TRBJ1-3; D is undetermined. CDR1 is SGDLS, CDR2 YYNGEE, per germline. The V and J ends lost 7 bases and 4 bases respectively, with 12 bases between them. The CDR3 spans 13 residues. As DNA, the CDR3 is TGTGCCAGCCGAGGAGGAGTGGGAAACACCATATATTTT. Amino acid sequence: CASRGGVGNTIYF.

The chain employs TRBV29-1 and TRBJ2-7; 7 nucleotides line up with TRBD1. The CDR3 runs to 13 residues. V trimming: 6 bases; J trimming: 3 bases; junction bases outside the gene matches: 8. Germline V lookup: CDR1 SQVTM, CDR2 ANQGSEA. The CDR3 here is CSVAGTALYEQYF. The CDR3 nucleotides are TGCAGCGTAGCCGGGACAGCCCTCTACGAGCAGTACTTC.

This sequence joins TRBV11-2 and TRBJ2-6; D gene unclear. Looked up from germline, CDR1 is SGHAT and CDR2 is FQNNGV. This CDR3 is built from 18 residues. Trimming pared 2 bases from V and 0 bases from J, leaving 14 bases between. The CDR3: CASSLLGTNPSGANVLTF. Here the CDR3 DNA reads TGTGCCAGCAGCTTACTGGGCACAAACCCCTCTGGGGCCAACGTCCTGACTTTC. Filled out from reference TRBV11-2 and TRBJ2-6, the complete variable domain reads EAGVAQSPRYKIIEKRQSVAFWCNPISGHATLYWYQQILGQGPKLLIQFQNNGVVDDSQLPKDRFSAERLKGVDSTLKIQPAKLEDSAVYLCASSLLGTNPSGANVLTFGAGSRLTVL.

This sequence joins TRBV11-2 and TRBJ2-5, with TRBD2 matching 7 bases. The germline V gene encodes CDR1 SGHAT and CDR2 FQNNGV. This CDR3 is built from 16 residues. J lost 2 bases, V lost 3 bases, and 9 bases had no gene match. CDR3 amino acids: CASSLGGEGVQETQYF. Here the CDR3 DNA reads TGTGCCAGCAGCTTGGGGGGGGAGGGCGTACAAGAGACCCAGTACTTC.

This sequence joins TRBV4-1 and TRBJ1-5; D is ambiguous. Trimming took 2 bases from V and 4 from J, leaving 12 bases between them. The germline gives CDR1 MGHRA, CDR2 YSYEKL. The CDR3 is made up of 15 amino acids. CDR3 DNA: TGCGCCAGCAGCCAATCGACGGCAGAAAATCAGCCCCAGCATTTT. It is translated as CASSQSTAENQPQHF.

This clone was recorded a few times. The J gene is TRBJ1-2, the V gene TRBV12-5; 8 nucleotides line up with TRBD1. There are 16 residues in the CDR3. Germline values: CDR1 LGHNT, CDR2 FRNRAP. With 0 bases clipped from V and 3 bases from J, the junction kept 6 bases outside the gene matches. CDR3 sequence: CASGLVPDRVYYGYTF. CDR3 nucleotide sequence: TGTGCTAGTGGTTTGGTACCGGACAGGGTTTACTATGGCTACACCTTC.

The chain is built from TRBV5-5 and TRBJ1-2; D not certain. CDR1 is SGHKS, CDR2 YYEKEE, per germline (reference sequence). V was trimmed by 4 bases and J by 4 bases, leaving 11 bases between them. The CDR3 loop spans 13 amino acids. CDR3 region: CASSPRMAYGYTF. The CDR3 bases are TGTGCCAGCAGCCCGCGTATGGCCTATGGCTACACCTTC. Variable domain in full (rest from reference TRBV5-5 and TRBJ1-2): DAGVTQSPTHLIKTRGQQVTLRCSPISGHKSVSWYQQVLGQGPQFIFQYYEKEERGRGNFPDRFSARQFPNYSSELNVNALLLGDSALYLCASSPRMAYGYTFGSGTRLTVV.

The genes are TRBV7-2 and TRBJ2-1; no definite D call. Germline loops: CDR1 SGHTA, CDR2 FQGNSA. V was pared by 1 base and J by 15 bases, with 10 bases between. CDR3 length: 11 amino acids. In nucleotides, the CDR3 is TGTGCCAGCAGCTTAGATAGCCTCCCGTTCTTC. Protein sequence: CASSLDSLPFF.

V usage is TRBV5-6 and J usage is TRBJ2-1; D may be TRBD2 (6 bases). Trimming removed 3 bases at V and 0 bases at J, with 13 bases between. CDR1 and CDR2 from the germline V gene are SGHDT and YYEEEE. This CDR3 is built from 16 residues. The CDR3 reads CASSSAGRRSYNEQFF. CDR3 nucleotide sequence: TGTGCCAGCAGCTCGGCGGGGCGGCGCTCCTACAATGAGCAGTTCTTC.

The chain uses TRBV27 and TRBJ2-7; 8 bases match TRBD1. The V segment lost 2 bases and the J segment 5 bases; nucleotides outside the gene matches: 5. Germline loops: CDR1 MNHEY, CDR2 SMNVEV (reference sequence). This CDR3 has 14 amino acids. The chain's CDR3 is CASSLHRGSDEQYF. In DNA form, the CDR3 reads TGTGCCAGCAGTTTACACAGGGGGAGCGACGAGCAGTACTTC.

The rearrangement links TRBV5-6 to TRBJ1-2; TRBD1 is a possible D gene (5 bases). Germline V CDR1 and CDR2: SGHDT, YYEEEE. V lost 9 bases and J 6 bases, leaving 12 bases between the germline ends. This CDR3 is 11 amino acids long. CDR3 in amino acids: CATRGVDGYTF. CDR3 bases: TGTGCCACCCGGGGGGTCGATGGCTACACCTTC.

This clone was observed a handful of times. The chain joins TRBV2 to TRBJ1-2; the match to TRBD1 covers 9 bases. The CDR3 has 16 residues. Germline trimming cut 5 bases from V and 4 bases from J; bases unmatched to any gene: 11. Looked up from germline, CDR1 is SNHLY and CDR2 is FYNNEI. CDR3 region: CASSTSRDRDFYGYTF. CDR3 sequence (DNA): TGTGCCAGCAGTACGAGCCGGGACAGGGATTTCTATGGCTACACCTTC.

The rearrangement joins TRBV27 to TRBJ2-1; D may be TRBD1 (6 bases). V was clipped by 7 bases and J by 8 bases, with 18 bases between them. Germline values: CDR1 MNHEY, CDR2 SMNVEV (reference sequence). This CDR3 spans 14 amino acids. DNA for the CDR3: TGTGCCAGCAAATTCGGACAGTTCTTTGATGAGCAGTTCTTC. Residues: CASKFGQFFDEQFF.

This clone was found a few times. The V call is TRBV10-2, the J call TRBJ1-6; D might be TRBD1 (6 bases). V was trimmed by 2 bases and J by 8 bases, leaving 13 bases between them. Germline V gene data show CDR1 as WSHSY and CDR2 as SAAADI. This CDR3 is built from 15 residues. CDR3 protein: CASSEGGALDSPLHF. The CDR3 DNA reads as TGCGCCAGCAGTGAGGGGGGGGCTCTGGATTCACCCCTCCACTTT.

This chain joins TRBV5-6 and TRBJ2-1; the D gene is possibly TRBD2 (5 bases). The CDR3 spans 14 residues. The germline V and J ends were trimmed by 4 bases and 6 bases, with 14 bases remaining between them. Germline CDR1 SGHDT, CDR2 YYEEEE. The chain's CDR3 is CASSPTGVLNEQFF. The DNA for the CDR3 is TGTGCCAGCAGCCCGACCGGGGTGCTCAATGAGCAGTTCTTC.

As for this clone: Other nucleotide sequences in the sample specify the same CDR3. The J gene is TRBJ2-3, the V gene TRBV5-1; no definite D call. V was trimmed by 0 bases and J by 5 bases, leaving 4 bases between them. There are 12 residues in the CDR3. CDR1 is SGHRS and CDR2 is YFSETQ in the germline V gene. The chain's CDR3 is CASSLEGDTQYF. Written as DNA, the CDR3 is TGCGCCAGCAGCTTGGAAGGAGATACGCAGTATTTT.

The chain carries TRBV5-6 and TRBJ1-1, with 7 bases that match TRBD1. V lost 4 bases and J lost 2; bases outside the gene matches: 5. This CDR3 has 14 amino acids. The germline V gene has CDR1 SGHDT and CDR2 YYEEEE. DNA for the CDR3: TGTGCCAGCAGCCTTACAGGGGTTAACACTGAAGCTTTCTTT. Amino acid sequence: CASSLTGVNTEAFF.

This rearrangement joins TRBV2 to TRBJ2-1; D call uncertain. V gave up 3 bases and J gave up 8 bases, with 14 bases separating them. The CDR3 is 14 amino acids. Germline CDR1 SNHLY, CDR2 FYNNEI. The CDR3 is CASSDTGNGYEQFF. CDR3 sequence (DNA): TGTGCCAGCAGTGACACGGGTAACGGCTATGAGCAGTTCTTC. Based on the CDR3 plus reference TRBV2 and TRBJ2-1, the full variable domain is EPEVTQTPSHQVTQMGQEVILRCVPISNHLYFYWYRQILGQKVEFLVSFYNNEISEKSEIFDDQFSVERPDGSNFTLKIRSTKLEDSAMYFCASSDTGNGYEQFFGPGTRLTVL.

The V and J genes are TRBV20-1 and TRBJ2-3; D ambiguous. V gave up 6 bases and J gave up 7 bases, with 11 bases separating them. CDR3 size: 11 residues. Germline CDR1 is DFQATT and CDR2 is SNEGSKA (reference sequence). For the CDR3, the DNA is TGCAGTGCCGCCATGGGGAATACGCAGTATTTT. Protein: CSAAMGNTQYF.

V is TRBV15 and J is TRBJ1-2; TRBD1 matches at 8 bases. V gave up 2 bases and J gave up 5 bases; unmatched junction bases: 13. Germline V gene sequence: CDR1 LNHNV, CDR2 YYDKDF (reference sequence). CDR3 size: 17 residues. CDR3: CATSRLGHQDRDYGYTF. CDR3 DNA sequence: TGTGCCACCAGCAGACTAGGACATCAGGACAGGGATTATGGCTACACCTTC.